This TCR beta chain was found in a study of cytomegalovirus exposure and HLA in healthy donors. Across the whole study: Genotyping of roughly 400 donors showed that over 80% belonged to the Caucasian-associated ancestry cluster. General study points: Within a later analysis, the majority of CMV-associated TCR beta chains appeared HLA-restricted.

At sampling all donors were nominally healthy, likely with unrecorded immune exposures. The length of the CDR3 is 16 residues. CDR1 SGHVS and CDR2 FQNEAQ come from the germline V gene. V was cut by 5 bases and J by 0 bases, with 14 bases left in between. Primers included in the PCR were 60 Vbeta and 13 Jbeta primers. Sequencing used immunoSEQ multiplex PCR; TCRdb keeps in-frame clones, though not all of them. The data contain over 130,000 clones, 79% of them singletons. On this clone itself: As yet, its antigen is unknown.

This TCR derives from a middle-aged man in good health and CMV-seropositive. V and J are TRBV7-8 and TRBJ1-3; D may be TRBD1 (6 bases). The sample was PBMCs. The DNA for the CDR3 is TGTGCCAGCAGCCTGACAGGCCCGAGCTCTGGAAACACCATATATTTT. Amino acids: CASSLTGPSSGNTIYF.